This section outlines one T cell receptor beta chain sequence together with its context. The sample is drawn from a study of shared clonotypes between healthy human individuals. Turning to the study itself: Donors were a couple of women and a few men aged 18 to 49.

The deep-level immunoSEQ assay was used. Authors' data handling: Filtering was not the same, since immunoSEQ gave junction-only sequences without quality scores. This table comes from immunoSEQ multiplex PCR, and its TCRdb copy is limited to in-frame clones, with some not included. V and J calls and clone size follow that table, whereas D and trimming were derived from the DNA. This sample has 450,000 to 550,000 clones; 79% occur once, and the top ten carry approximately 12%. Every donor, a Caucasian adult, lived in Nashville, Tennessee. This TCR was sampled from a woman in her 40s in good health. Some clones in this sample may be carry-over from other donors' samples. Material: PBMCs.

The CDR3 sequence: CASSPQYALGRGRTEAFF. CDR3 nucleotide sequence: TGTGCCAGCAGCCCCCAATATGCCCTTGGCAGGGGCCGCACTGAAGCTTTCTTT. The gene calls are TRBV7-6 and TRBJ1-1, with D possibly TRBD1 on 6 matching bases. This CDR3 contains 18 residues. The V end was cut by 5 bases, the J end by 4 bases, with 26 bases between. Germline CDR1 reads SGHVS; CDR2 reads FNYEAQ.